The entry that follows covers one T cell receptor (beta chain) sequence. This sample was taken from a study of blood T cell repertoires in COVID-19. Study in general: Sample material is recorded as cDNA or gDNA derived from T cells, B-cell-depleted T cells, or PBMCs.

Per the original data handling: Nucleated cell counts were estimated from reference gene primer amplification. Data came from immunoSEQ multiplex PCR; TCRdb stores just in-frame clones and leaves some out. V and J calls and clone size come straight from that table; D and trimming were deduced from the DNA. This table holds roughly 350,000 clones, under 95% found once. The CDR3 consists of 17 residues. Trimming took 4 bases from V and 1 from J; bases not matched to a gene: 4. Germline CDR1 is SGHRS and CDR2 is YFSETQ. The material sequenced was peripheral blood. This TCR was sampled from a woman younger than 30 who had recovered from COVID-19. V and J are TRBV5-1 and TRBJ2-1; 14 bases agree with TRBD2. CDR3 DNA: TGCGCCAGCAGCACGACTAGCGGGAGGGTGTCCTACAATGAGCAGTTCTTC. This translates into CASSTTSGRVSYNEQFF.